This T cell receptor (beta chain) is from a study of blood T cells in healthy people across ages. The CDR3 contains 16 residues. Germline CDR1 reads MDHEN; CDR2 reads SYDVKM. A second PCR, run for about 7 to 11 cycles, used a sample-barcoded 5' primer plus a J-beta primer mix. Each cDNA molecule was tagged by a template-switch adaptor with 12 random nucleotides. Each CDR3 protein is one row after TCRdb ran MiXCR on the 5' RACE reads. The sample includes 1.5 million to 2 million distinct CDR3 sequences, about 28% of them seen just once. Roughly 10 milliliters of peripheral blood were drawn from each donor. In regard to this clonotype: Given a much more abundant clone one base away, this may be a read error.

Source material: blood. The TCR was taken from a woman aged 25 to 39 in good health. V and J are TRBV28 and TRBJ2-7; 10 positions agree with TRBD2. The CDR3 loop is CACSLLAGGGTYEQYF. For the CDR3, the DNA is TGTGCCTGCAGTTTATTAGCGGGAGGTGGGACCTACGAGCAGTACTTC.